The 6 T cell receptor beta chains in this list originate from one sample, sequenced in a study of Tregs in tolerant kidney transplant recipients. Assay used: immunoSEQ multiplex PCR; TCRdb lists only in-frame clones, some missing. The top ten clones hold approximately 0.34% of a sample with about 110,000 clones, around 91% of them seen once. The source material was CD4+ T cells from blood, sampled before the transplant. These TCRs come from a human donor who received a combined kidney and bone marrow transplant.

This sequence joins TRBV7-8 and TRBJ1-5; TRBD1 matches 9 bases. Germline V gene sequence: CDR1 SGHVS, CDR2 FQNEAQ. V lost 3 bases, J lost 4 bases, and 7 bases stayed unmatched. This CDR3 is 16 amino acids long. The CDR3 is CASSLLDRGGNQPQHF. The CDR3 DNA reads TGTGCCAGCAGCTTGCTGGACAGGGGAGGTAATCAGCCCCAGCATTTT.

V usage is TRBV7-2 and J usage is TRBJ2-7; maybe TRBD1 (6 bases). This CDR3 is built from 15 residues. Germline CDR1 reads SGHTA; CDR2 reads FQGNSA. Trimming stripped 5 bases from V and 3 bases from J, with 17 bases between. In nucleotides, the CDR3 is TGTGCCAGCAGCCAAGGACAGTCCTCGTTCTACGAGCAGTACTTC. Protein: CASSQGQSSFYEQYF.

The chain has TRBV5-6 and TRBJ2-2, with 7 bases identical to TRBD2. J lost 5 bases, V lost 0 bases, and 1 base had no gene match. Germline CDR1 and CDR2: SGHDT and YYEEEE. This CDR3 contains 14 residues. CDR3 coding DNA: TGTGCCAGCAGCTTGGGCGGGGGTACCGGGGAGCTGTTTTTT. As protein: CASSLGGGTGELFF.

J is TRBJ2-3 and V is TRBV13; D may be TRBD2 (6 bases). Germline lookup yields CDR1 PRHDT and CDR2 FYEKMQ (reference sequence). V lost 5 bases and J lost 6, with 12 bases in between. The CDR3 runs 13 residues. CDR3 region: CASSPGGADTQYF. DNA for the CDR3: TGTGCCAGCAGCCCCGGGGGTGCGGATACGCAGTATTTT. The whole variable domain, filled in from reference TRBV13 and TRBJ2-3, reads AAGVIQSPRHLIKEKRETATLKCYPIPRHDTVYWYQQGPGQDPQFLISFYEKMQSDKGSIPDRFSAQQFSDYHSELNMSSLELGDSALYFCASSPGGADTQYFGPGTRLTVL.

The V call is TRBV2, the J call TRBJ1-4; 9 bases are a match to TRBD1. CDR3 length equals 14 residues. Per germline, CDR1 SNHLY and CDR2 FYNNEI. Losses at the gene ends were 6 bases for V and 8 bases for J; bases not matched to a gene: 7. The CDR3 region has the DNA TGTGCCAGCAGGGCGGGACAGGGCGGAGAAAAACTGTTTTTT. This gives the protein CASRAGQGGEKLFF. The full variable domain, completed using reference TRBV2 and TRBJ1-4, is EPEVTQTPSHQVTQMGQEVILRCVPISNHLYFYWYRQILGQKVEFLVSFYNNEISEKSEIFDDQFSVERPDGSNFTLKIRSTKLEDSAMYFCASRAGQGGEKLFFGSGTQLSVL.

The chain has TRBV6-5 and TRBJ2-7; 14 bases are a match to TRBD2. The J segment lost 3 bases and the V segment lost 5 bases, leaving 3 bases of the junction unmatched. CDR1 is MNHEY and CDR2 is SVGAGI in the germline V gene. The CDR3 contains 15 residues. The CDR3 DNA follows: TGTGCCAGCAGTAGGGGACTAGCGGGAGTCTACGAGCAGTACTTC. Translated, it gives CASSRGLAGVYEQYF.